This T cell receptor (beta chain) was documented in a study of siplizumab effects on memory and regulatory T cells. The germline V gene has CDR1 ENHRY and CDR2 SYGVKD. V was clipped by 6 bases and J by 5 bases; unmatched bases: 14. The CDR3 length is 18 residues. Using immunoSEQ multiplex PCR, the repertoire was profiled, and TCRdb retains in-frame clones only, with some absent. The sample includes about 100,000 clones, about 92% of them seen just once. Sample: Tregs sorted from blood. The source is a human donor in good health. The V and J genes are TRBV10-3 and TRBJ2-5; 14 bases map to TRBD2. CDR3 sequence (DNA): TGTGCCATCAGAGCGGACAGGGGACTAGCGGGAGCTAGCGAGACCCAGTACTTC. It specifies CAIRADRGLAGASETQYF.